This entry concerns a single T cell receptor beta chain. Its specificity is unknown. These data come from a study of human T cells and chemical hapten exposure. Study-wide findings and caveats: A positive correlation with patch test score was shown by PT1 expanded TCR counts.

MiXCR, applied by TCRdb to the RACE reads, yields one record per CDR3 protein. Of 200,000 to 300,000 distinct CDR3 sequences listed, about 9.4% are singletons. The V gene's germline CDR1 is SGDLS and CDR2 YYNGEE. The CDR3 contains 15 residues. V was pared by 6 bases and J by 7 bases, with 20 bases between. As to time point: pre-sensitization, week 0. The treatment denotes: therapeutic diphenylcyclopropenone sensitization with weekly scalp DPC. This sample comprised whole blood, obtained in connection with sensitization to the hapten diphenylcyclopropenone (DPC). This chain links TRBV9 with TRBJ2-1; a weak D match, TRBD2 (5 bases). This TCR derives from a middle-aged woman with alopecia areata. Some clones in this sample may be carry-over from other donors' samples. The CDR3 here is CASNPGELSFNEQFF. The CDR3, as DNA: TGTGCCAGCAACCCTGGGGAGCTAAGTTTTAATGAGCAGTTCTTC.